Following are 8 T cell receptor beta chains from one sample sequenced in a study of CD8 T cells in ankylosing spondylitis. TCRdb itself ran the 5' RACE reads through MiXCR, one entry per CDR3 protein. The sample consists of roughly 48,000 distinct CDR3 sequences, around 7.4% of them appearing once. Sequenced material: blood, either unsorted or a sorted T cell fraction (not recorded which). These receptor sequences come from a female donor with ankylosing spondylitis or in good health (not recorded which).

This clonotype appeared many times. V and J are TRBV28 and TRBJ2-1; D not certain. Per germline, CDR1 MDHEN and CDR2 SYDVKM. The CDR3 is 12 amino acids. Trimming removed 6 bases from V and 7 bases from J, with 10 bases in between. This CDR3 is CASSHQGNEQFF. In nucleotides, the CDR3 is TGTGCCAGCAGCCACCAAGGGAATGAGCAGTTCTTC.

This clonotype was seen only a few times. J is TRBJ2-2 and V is TRBV5-5; D may correspond to TRBD1 or TRBD2 (5 bases each). The CDR3 has 17 amino acids. Looked up from germline, CDR1 is SGHKS and CDR2 is YYEKEE (reference sequence). The V and J ends lost 4 bases and 5 bases respectively, with 21 bases between them. The CDR3 sequence: CASSHEVGGVQTGELFF. The CDR3 region has the DNA TGTGCCAGCAGCCACGAAGTTGGGGGTGTCCAGACCGGGGAGCTGTTTTTT.

The chain's CDR3 is CTSSQDHPRGRDRVFLTNEKLFF. The CDR3, as DNA: TGCACCAGCAGCCAAGATCACCCCCGGGGCCGGGACAGGGTATTTTTAACTAATGAAAAACTGTTTTTT. The V and J genes are TRBV1 and TRBJ1-4; the table's D call, TRBD1, has no DNA check behind it. TRBV1 is classified as a pseudogene. The CDR3 has 23 amino acids.

This clonotype was counted at least ten times. The chain joins TRBV6-2 or TRBV6-3 to TRBJ2-7, with 12 bases lining up with TRBD2. V trimming: 8 bases; J trimming: 2 bases; junction bases outside the gene matches: 10. The CDR3 is 16 amino acids. From germline, CDR1 is MNHEY and CDR2 SVGEGT. The CDR3 sequence is CASPRTSGARTYEQYV. As DNA, the CDR3 is TGTGCCAGCCCTAGGACTAGCGGGGCCCGGACCTACGAGCAGTACGTC.

This clonotype was detected ten times or more. The J gene is TRBJ2-3, the V gene TRBV20-1; 8 nucleotides match TRBD2. The CDR3 runs to 14 residues. CDR1 DFQATT and CDR2 SNEGSKA come from the germline V gene (reference sequence). Germline trimming cut 3 bases from V and 2 bases from J; bases unmatched to any gene: 4. The CDR3 protein is CSARSGGDTDTQYF. Here the CDR3 DNA reads TGCAGTGCTAGGAGCGGGGGAGACACAGATACGCAGTATTTT.

This clonotype came up many times. V usage is TRBV14 and J usage is TRBJ2-3; D unresolved. Between the trimmed V and J ends, which lost 3 bases and 2 bases, there was a span of 6 bases. Germline V gives CDR1 SGHDN, CDR2 FVKESK. The CDR3 is 13 residues long. CDR3: CASSQYNTDTQYF. The CDR3 DNA reads as TGTGCCAGCAGCCAGTACAACACAGATACGCAGTATTTT.

This clonotype was counted many times. The chain uses TRBV11-2 and TRBJ2-7, with D possibly called TRBD1 or TRBD2 (6 bases each). The CDR3 is 16 residues long. The ends were cut back, 0 bases at V and 4 bases at J, with 16 bases in the middle. Germline assignment: CDR1 SGHAT and CDR2 FQNNGV. The CDR3 coding sequence is TGTGCCAGCAGCTTAGAGTGGCAGCCGGGGGCGTACGAGCAGTACTTC. This translates into CASSLEWQPGAYEQYF.

Ten or more counts support this clonotype. This rearrangement joins TRBV5-1 to TRBJ1-1; D is unresolved. The germline V and J ends were trimmed by 0 bases and 4 bases, with 13 bases remaining between them. The length of the CDR3 is 15 residues. In germline, CDR1 is SGHRS, CDR2 YFSETQ. This chain's CDR3 is CASSLEDRKTTEAFF. CDR3 nucleotide sequence: TGCGCCAGCAGCTTGGAGGACCGGAAGACCACTGAAGCTTTCTTT.